This passage covers 15 T cell receptor beta chains from one sample sequenced in a study of blood T cell repertoires in COVID-19 (dated by TCRdb to 2018 to 2020). Library construction relied on the immunoSEQ multiplex PCR assay. TCRdb retrieved this table from immuneACCESS and kept in-frame rearrangements only. Not all clones are present; in checked studies, unresolved V genes account for under half, and no reason is known for the remainder. This sample is represented by 450,000 or so clones; approximately 90% of them were singletons. Of the sample, roughly 0.87% falls within the top ten clones. Sequencing was carried out using peripheral blood. These TCRs come from a man aged 18 to 35 with COVID-19, enrolled during active disease.

Only a few counts were recorded for this clone. The chain carries TRBV7-9 and TRBJ1-1, with D maybe TRBD1 (5 bases). Germline V CDR1 and CDR2: SEHNR, FQNEAQ (reference sequence). The V end was cut by 2 bases, the J end by 3 bases, with 7 bases between. The CDR3 runs to 13 residues. For the CDR3, the DNA is TGTGCCAGCAGCTTAATAGGGGACACTGAAGCTTTCTTT. Its translation: CASSLIGDTEAFF.

The chain couples TRBV11-3 to TRBJ2-1; perhaps TRBD2 as D (7 bases). This CDR3 is 16 amino acids long. V was trimmed by 1 base and J by 5 bases, leaving 15 bases between them. Germline V gene sequence: CDR1 SGHNT, CDR2 YENEEA. The CDR3 region has the DNA TGTGCCAGCAGCTTAGTGGGTGGGGGGGCGCACAATGAGCAGTTCTTC. The encoded protein is CASSLVGGGAHNEQFF.

This chain connects TRBV6-5 to TRBJ2-1, with 9 bases identical to TRBD1. This CDR3 comprises 15 residues. Trimming cost V 5 bases and J 4 bases; bases outside gene matches: 6. Germline CDR1 and CDR2: MNHEY and SVGAGI. CDR3 protein: CASSKTGGPYNEQFF. The CDR3 DNA follows: TGTGCCAGCAGTAAGACAGGGGGACCTTACAATGAGCAGTTCTTC.

The genes are TRBV6-5 and TRBJ2-3, with 8 bases fitting TRBD2. Looked up from germline, CDR1 is MNHEY and CDR2 is SVGAGI. J was trimmed by 2 bases and V by 6 bases; bases with no gene match: 4. The CDR3 length is 14 residues. CDR3 sequence reads: CASRLAGNTDTQYF. CDR3 in DNA: TGTGCCAGCAGGTTAGCGGGAAACACAGATACGCAGTATTTT.

This chain connects TRBV5-5 to TRBJ2-1; D remains ambiguous. There are 17 residues in the CDR3. Germline assignment: CDR1 SGHKS and CDR2 YYEKEE (reference sequence). Trimming stripped 0 bases from V and 0 bases from J, with 13 bases between. The CDR3 spells CASSLEVWPGSYNEQFF. Here the CDR3 DNA reads TGTGCCAGCAGCTTGGAAGTGTGGCCGGGCTCCTACAATGAGCAGTTCTTC.

The chain links TRBV28 to TRBJ1-3; a weak D match, TRBD1 (6 bases). The CDR3 extends over 13 amino acids. V was cut by 5 bases and J by 2 bases, with 7 bases left in between. Germline CDR1 and CDR2: MDHEN and SYDVKM. CDR3 DNA sequence: TGTGCCAGCAGTACAGGGACTGGAAACACCATATATTTT. It translates to CASSTGTGNTIYF.

The chain is built from TRBV2 and TRBJ2-5; 12 bases fit TRBD1. Germline values: CDR1 SNHLY, CDR2 FYNNEI. Losses at the gene ends were 4 bases for V and 4 bases for J; bases not matched to a gene: 7. This CDR3 is 16 amino acids long. The CDR3 DNA is TGTGCCAGCAGTGTAATGCTGGGACAGGGGGCAGAGACCCAGTACTTC. This translates into CASSVMLGQGAETQYF.

The gene calls are TRBV5-1 and TRBJ2-1; the match to TRBD1 covers 9 bases. V shed 5 bases, J shed 3 bases, and the junction held 3 bases outside the gene matches. The CDR3 has 14 amino acids. Germline loops: CDR1 SGHRS, CDR2 YFSETQ. CDR3 DNA: TGCGCCAGCAGGGTGACAGGGGGCTACAATGAGCAGTTCTTC. Translated: CASRVTGGYNEQFF.

J is TRBJ2-7 and V is TRBV25-1; D might be TRBD1 (6 bases). Germline loops: CDR1 MGHDK, CDR2 SYGVNS. The CDR3 extends over 12 amino acids. The germline V and J ends were trimmed by 10 bases and 2 bases, with 12 bases remaining between them. The CDR3 is CATSDSTYEQYF. The CDR3 DNA sequence: TGTGCCACTTCGGACAGTACCTACGAGCAGTACTTC.

This rearrangement joins TRBV5-1 to TRBJ2-1, with 13 bases aligning to TRBD2. CDR3 length: 15 residues. Germline V gene lookup returns CDR1 SGHRS and CDR2 YFSETQ. V lost 4 bases and J lost 6; bases outside the gene matches: 4. The CDR3 region is CASSELAGGSNEQFF. The CDR3 region has the DNA TGCGCCAGCAGCGAACTAGCGGGAGGGAGCAATGAGCAGTTCTTC.

The chain has TRBV4-2 and TRBJ2-1, with 14 bases that match TRBD2. This CDR3 region has 14 residues. The germline CDR1 and CDR2 sequences are LGHNA and YNFKEQ. V shed 4 bases, J shed 8 bases, and the junction held 1 base outside the gene matches. The CDR3 nucleotides read TGTGCCAGCAGCCCGGGACTAGCGGGAGATGAGCAGTTCTTC. Its translation is CASSPGLAGDEQFF.

This chain connects TRBV5-1 to TRBJ2-5, with D possibly being TRBD1 (6 bases). This CDR3 is 15 amino acids long. Trimming stripped 3 bases from V and 5 bases from J, with 17 bases between. Germline lookup yields CDR1 SGHRS and CDR2 YFSETQ. In DNA, the CDR3 is TGCGCCAGCAGCTCGGGACACCTCGCCGGGGAGACCCAGTACTTC. Its protein is CASSSGHLAGETQYF.

The chain links TRBV4-1 to TRBJ1-4; 7 bases match TRBD1. CDR3 size: 13 residues. V lost 9 bases and J lost 6; bases outside the gene matches: 7. Germline V gene lookup returns CDR1 MGHRA and CDR2 YSYEKL. DNA of the CDR3: TGCGCCAGTTGGAGCAGGGGGGATGAAAAACTGTTTTTT. Residues: CASWSRGDEKLFF.

The gene calls are TRBV7-9 and TRBJ2-6, with TRBD1 matching over 9 bases. Germline-derived CDR1 and CDR2 are SEHNR and FQNEAQ (reference sequence). There are 18 residues in the CDR3. The V segment lost 8 bases and the J segment 1 base; nucleotides outside the gene matches: 12. DNA of the CDR3: TGTGCCAGCCTAACCCGAGGACAGGGGATTTCTGGGGCCAACGTCCTGACTTTC. This gives the protein CASLTRGQGISGANVLTF. The entire variable domain, with the rest obtained from reference TRBV7-9 and TRBJ2-6, is as follows: DTGVSQNPRHKITKRGQNVTFRCDPISEHNRLYWYRQTLGQGPEFLTYFQNEAQLEKSRLLSDRFSAERPKGSFSTLEIQRTEQGDSAMYLCASLTRGQGISGANVLTFGAGSRLTVL.

The chain uses TRBV2 and TRBJ1-6; D uncertain. The CDR3 is made up of 14 amino acids. Germline V gene lookup returns CDR1 SNHLY and CDR2 FYNNEI. V lost 4 bases and J lost 11, with 15 bases in between. The DNA for the CDR3 is TGTGCCAGCAGTGTTGAGACAAATGTGGCACCCCTCCACTTT. Its protein is CASSVETNVAPLHF. The full variable domain, rest sourced from reference TRBV2 and TRBJ1-6, is EPEVTQTPSHQVTQMGQEVILRCVPISNHLYFYWYRQILGQKVEFLVSFYNNEISEKSEIFDDQFSVERPDGSNFTLKIRSTKLEDSAMYFCASSVETNVAPLHFGNGTRLTVT.